The entry below describes one T cell receptor (beta chain). The antigen remains undetermined. Profiling relied on immunoSEQ multiplex PCR, and the TCRdb table lists in-frame clones only, not all of them. This table has 95,000 to 100,000 clones, over 75% appearing once. The CDR3 totals 13 residues. The germline gives CDR1 GTSNPN, CDR2 SVGIG (reference sequence). V lost 3 bases, J lost 6 bases, and 15 bases lay in between. This sample stems from a study of T cell responses to AZD1222 COVID-19 vaccine. Study outcomes and limitations: Spike regions recognized by vaccine-associated CD4 TCRs spanned the protein, led by 160-218 and 743-854.

The sequence was collected from an adult who received the AZD1222 COVID-19 vaccine. The material sequenced was peripheral blood, taken 28 days after the second AZD1222 dose. The chain couples TRBV30 to TRBJ2-7, with TRBD2 as a possible D gene (7 bases). CDR3: CAWSSWGGREQYF. The DNA for the CDR3 is TGTGCCTGGAGCTCCTGGGGGGGGCGCGAGCAGTACTTC.